This section outlines one T cell receptor beta chain sequence together with its context. Its specificity is not known. Germline V gene lookup returns CDR1 LNHDA and CDR2 SQIVND (reference sequence). The CDR3 loop spans 14 amino acids. Trimming pared 5 bases from V and 4 bases from J, leaving 14 bases between. The data originate from a study of siplizumab effects on memory and regulatory T cells. Study results and caveats: Naive versus memory phenotype went unassigned for roughly 75-96% of proliferating CD4+ or CD8+ clones. The study did not confirm that proliferating Tregs from siplizumab cultures were suppressive.

Profiling relied on immunoSEQ multiplex PCR, and the TCRdb table lists in-frame clones only, not all of them. The table includes some 100,000 clones, around 90% detected once. The material sequenced was Tregs sorted from blood. The origin of this receptor is a human donor in good health. This sequence joins TRBV19 and TRBJ1-1; D is ambiguous. CDR3 sequence reads: CASSPPGRGTEAFF. In DNA form, the CDR3 reads TGTGCCAGTAGTCCTCCGGGCAGAGGCACTGAAGCTTTCTTT.